What follows is one T cell receptor beta chain and its context. J gave up 12 bases and V 3 bases, and 1 base lay outside the gene matches. This CDR3 spans 13 amino acids. Germline loops: CDR1 MDHEN, CDR2 SYDVKM. These data belong to a study of blood T cell repertoires in COVID-19. Study-level information: Some COVID-19 samples were acute and others convalescent; all came from the United States, Italy and Spain.

Repertoires were generated with immunoSEQ multiplex PCR, while TCRdb's copy carries only in-frame clones and drops some. The data contain roughly 100,000 clones, approximately 80% of them seen just once; the ten biggest clones take up roughly 37%. The origin of this receptor is a man older than 75 with acute or convalescent COVID-19. The rearrangement joins TRBV28 to TRBJ2-1; 14 nucleotides line up with TRBD2. The sequencing sample was made of peripheral blood. CDR3 in amino acids: CASSFGLAGGQFF. In DNA, the CDR3 is TGTGCCAGCAGTTTTGGACTAGCGGGAGGGCAGTTCTTC. The whole variable domain, filled in from reference TRBV28 and TRBJ2-1, reads DVKVTQSSRYLVKRTGEKVFLECVQDMDHENMFWYRQDPGLGLRLIYFSYDVKMKEKGDIPEGYSVSREKKERFSLILESASTNQTSMYLCASSFGLAGGQFFGPGTRLTVL.